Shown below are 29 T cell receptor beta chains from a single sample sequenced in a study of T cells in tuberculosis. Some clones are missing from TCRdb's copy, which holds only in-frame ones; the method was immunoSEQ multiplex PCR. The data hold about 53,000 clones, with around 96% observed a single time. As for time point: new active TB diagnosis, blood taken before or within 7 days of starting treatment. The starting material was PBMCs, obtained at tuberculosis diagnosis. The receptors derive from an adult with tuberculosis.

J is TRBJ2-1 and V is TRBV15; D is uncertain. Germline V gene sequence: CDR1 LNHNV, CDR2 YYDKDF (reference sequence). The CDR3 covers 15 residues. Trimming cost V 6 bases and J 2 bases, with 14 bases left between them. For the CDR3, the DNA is TGTGCCACCAGTGGAGCCACTACGCCCTACAATGAGCAGTTCTTC. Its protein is CATSGATTPYNEQFF.

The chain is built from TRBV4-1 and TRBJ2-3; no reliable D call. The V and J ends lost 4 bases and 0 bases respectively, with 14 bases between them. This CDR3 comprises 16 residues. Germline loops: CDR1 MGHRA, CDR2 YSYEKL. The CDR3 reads CASSRGSLPSTDTQYF. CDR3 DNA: TGCGCCAGCAGCCGAGGATCCCTTCCTAGCACAGATACGCAGTATTTT.

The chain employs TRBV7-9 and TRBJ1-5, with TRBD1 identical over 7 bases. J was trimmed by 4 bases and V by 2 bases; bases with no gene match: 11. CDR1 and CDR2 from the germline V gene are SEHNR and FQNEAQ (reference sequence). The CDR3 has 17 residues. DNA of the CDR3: TGTGCCAGCAGCTTATCGCTCGGAGGGGGCGGAAATCAGCCCCAGCATTTT. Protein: CASSLSLGGGGNQPQHF.

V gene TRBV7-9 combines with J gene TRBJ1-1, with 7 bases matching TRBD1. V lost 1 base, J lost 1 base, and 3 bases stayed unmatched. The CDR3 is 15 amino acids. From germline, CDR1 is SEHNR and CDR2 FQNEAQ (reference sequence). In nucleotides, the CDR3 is TGTGCCAGCAGCTTAGGGGGACAGCCGAACACTGAAGCTTTCTTT. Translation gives CASSLGGQPNTEAFF.

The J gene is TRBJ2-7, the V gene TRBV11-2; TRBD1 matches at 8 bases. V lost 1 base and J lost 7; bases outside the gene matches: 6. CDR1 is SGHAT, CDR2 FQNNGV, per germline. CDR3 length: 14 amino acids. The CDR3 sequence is CASSLVSGGGEQYF. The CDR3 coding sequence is TGTGCCAGCAGCTTAGTTTCAGGGGGCGGGGAGCAGTACTTC.

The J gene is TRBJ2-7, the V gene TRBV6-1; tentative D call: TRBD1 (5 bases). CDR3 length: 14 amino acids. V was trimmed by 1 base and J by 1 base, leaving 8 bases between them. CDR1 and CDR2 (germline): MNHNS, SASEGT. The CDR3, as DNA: TGTGCCAGCAGTGAAGTGGCAGGGTCCTACGAGCAGTACTTC. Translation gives CASSEVAGSYEQYF.

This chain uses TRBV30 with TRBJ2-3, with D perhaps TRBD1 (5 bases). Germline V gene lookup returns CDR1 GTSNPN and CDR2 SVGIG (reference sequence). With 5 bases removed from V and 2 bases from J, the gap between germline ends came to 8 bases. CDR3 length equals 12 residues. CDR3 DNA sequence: TGTGCCTGGCAGGGTTACACAGATACGCAGTATTTT. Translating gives CAWQGYTDTQYF.

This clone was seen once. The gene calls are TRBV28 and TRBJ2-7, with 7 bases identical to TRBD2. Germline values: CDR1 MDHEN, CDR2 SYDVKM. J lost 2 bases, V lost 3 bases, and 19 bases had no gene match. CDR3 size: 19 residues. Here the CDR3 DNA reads TGTGCCAGCAGTTTGGAAGTTCGGCTAGCGGATCGAAAAACCTACGAGCAGTACTTC. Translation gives CASSLEVRLADRKTYEQYF.

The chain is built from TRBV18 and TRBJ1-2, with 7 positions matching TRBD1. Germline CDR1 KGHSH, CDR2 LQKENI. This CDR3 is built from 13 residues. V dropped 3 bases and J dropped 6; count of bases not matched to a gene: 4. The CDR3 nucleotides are TGTGCCAGCTCACCGGAACAGGGGCATGGCTACACCTTC. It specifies CASSPEQGHGYTF.

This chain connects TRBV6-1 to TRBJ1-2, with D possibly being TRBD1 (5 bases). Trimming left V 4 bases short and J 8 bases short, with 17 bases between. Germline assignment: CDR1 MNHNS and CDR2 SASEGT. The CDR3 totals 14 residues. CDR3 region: CASSARGGTGGYTF. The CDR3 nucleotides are TGTGCCAGCAGTGCCCGTGGGGGGACGGGGGGCTACACCTTC.

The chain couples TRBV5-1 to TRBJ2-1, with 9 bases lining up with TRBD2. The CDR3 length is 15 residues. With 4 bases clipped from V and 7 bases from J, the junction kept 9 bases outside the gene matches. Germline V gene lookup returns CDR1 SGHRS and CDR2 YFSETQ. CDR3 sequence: CASSRVAGEVNEQFF. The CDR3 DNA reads TGCGCCAGCAGCCGAGTAGCGGGAGAAGTGAATGAGCAGTTCTTC.

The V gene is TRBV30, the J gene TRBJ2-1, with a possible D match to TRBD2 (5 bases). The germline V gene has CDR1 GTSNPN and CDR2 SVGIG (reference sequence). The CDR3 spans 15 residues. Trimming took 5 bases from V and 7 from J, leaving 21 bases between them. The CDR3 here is CAWEPSAGVRNEQFF. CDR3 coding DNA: TGTGCCTGGGAGCCCTCGGCGGGTGTTCGGAATGAGCAGTTCTTC.

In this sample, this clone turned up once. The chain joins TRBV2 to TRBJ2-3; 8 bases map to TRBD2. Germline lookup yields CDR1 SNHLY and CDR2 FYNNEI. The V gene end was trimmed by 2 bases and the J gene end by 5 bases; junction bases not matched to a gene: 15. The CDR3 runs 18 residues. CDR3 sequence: CASSESGGWAGGKDTQYF. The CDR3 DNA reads TGTGCCAGCAGTGAATCTGGTGGCTGGGCGGGAGGCAAAGATACGCAGTATTTT.

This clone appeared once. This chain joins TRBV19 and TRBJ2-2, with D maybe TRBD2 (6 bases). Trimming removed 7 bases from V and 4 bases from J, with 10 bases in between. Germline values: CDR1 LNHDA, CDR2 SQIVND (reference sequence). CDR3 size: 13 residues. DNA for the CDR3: TGTGCCAGTACAACTAGCCGCACCGGGGAGCTGTTTTTT. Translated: CASTTSRTGELFF.

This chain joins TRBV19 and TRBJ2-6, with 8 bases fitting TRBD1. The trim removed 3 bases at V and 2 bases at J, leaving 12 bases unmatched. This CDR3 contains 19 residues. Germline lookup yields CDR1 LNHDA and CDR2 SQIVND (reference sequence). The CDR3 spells CASSIRGRGRLTGANVLTF. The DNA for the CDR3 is TGTGCCAGTAGTATCCGGGGCAGGGGGCGACTCACTGGGGCCAACGTCCTGACTTTC.

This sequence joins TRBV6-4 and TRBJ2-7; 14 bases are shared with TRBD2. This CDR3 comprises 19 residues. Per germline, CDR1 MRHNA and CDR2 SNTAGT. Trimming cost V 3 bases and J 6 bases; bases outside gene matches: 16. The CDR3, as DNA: TGTGCCAGCAGTGAGTTTCTGACTAGCGGGAGGGCAGTACCGCGCGAGCAGTACTTC. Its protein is CASSEFLTSGRAVPREQYF.

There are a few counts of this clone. This CDR3 reads CASSLVGRGVYNEQFF. In nucleotides, the CDR3 is TGTGCCAGCAGCTTAGTGGGGCGCGGGGTTTACAATGAGCAGTTCTTC. The rearrangement uses TRBV7-2 and TRBJ2-1; TRBD2 might be the D (6 bases). CDR3 length equals 16 residues. Germline V gene data show CDR1 as SGHTA and CDR2 as FQGNSA. V lost 1 base and J lost 4, with 14 bases in between.

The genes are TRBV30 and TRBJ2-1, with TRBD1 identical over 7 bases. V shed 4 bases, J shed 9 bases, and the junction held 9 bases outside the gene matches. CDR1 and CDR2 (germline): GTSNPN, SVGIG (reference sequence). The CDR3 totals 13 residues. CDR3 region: CAWTGTAKGEQFF. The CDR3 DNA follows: TGTGCCTGGACCGGGACAGCAAAGGGTGAGCAGTTCTTC. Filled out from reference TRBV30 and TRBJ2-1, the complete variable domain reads SQTIHQWPATLVQPVGSPLSLECTVEGTSNPNLYWYRQAAGRGLQLLFYSVGIGQISSEVPQNLSASRPQDRQFILSSKKLLLSDSGFYLCAWTGTAKGEQFFGPGTRLTVL.

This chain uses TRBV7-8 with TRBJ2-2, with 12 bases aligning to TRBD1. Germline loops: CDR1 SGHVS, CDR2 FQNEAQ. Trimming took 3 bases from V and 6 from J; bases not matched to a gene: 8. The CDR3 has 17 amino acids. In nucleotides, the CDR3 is TGTGCCAGCAGCTTGGGGGACAGGGGGCGGGTTTCCGGGGAGCTGTTTTTT. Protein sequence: CASSLGDRGRVSGELFF.

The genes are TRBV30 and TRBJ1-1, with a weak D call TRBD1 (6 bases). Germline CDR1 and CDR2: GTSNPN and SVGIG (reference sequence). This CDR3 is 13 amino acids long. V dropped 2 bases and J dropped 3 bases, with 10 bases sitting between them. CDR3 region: CAWSSGVYTEAFF. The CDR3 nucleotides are TGTGCCTGGAGTTCAGGGGTCTACACTGAAGCTTTCTTT.

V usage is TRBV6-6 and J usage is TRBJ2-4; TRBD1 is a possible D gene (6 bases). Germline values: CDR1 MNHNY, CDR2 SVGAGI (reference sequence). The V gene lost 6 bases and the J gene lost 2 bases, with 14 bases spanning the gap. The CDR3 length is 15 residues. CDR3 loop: CASRGTSETKNIQYF. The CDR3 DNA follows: TGTGCCAGCAGAGGGACATCGGAAACCAAAAACATTCAGTACTTC.

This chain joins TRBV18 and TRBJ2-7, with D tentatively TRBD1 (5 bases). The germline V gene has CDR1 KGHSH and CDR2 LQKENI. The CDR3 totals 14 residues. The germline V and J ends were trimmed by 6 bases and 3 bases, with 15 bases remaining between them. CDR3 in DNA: TGTGCCAGCTCGGTAGGGCAGGGCCACTACGAGCAGTACTTC. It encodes CASSVGQGHYEQYF.

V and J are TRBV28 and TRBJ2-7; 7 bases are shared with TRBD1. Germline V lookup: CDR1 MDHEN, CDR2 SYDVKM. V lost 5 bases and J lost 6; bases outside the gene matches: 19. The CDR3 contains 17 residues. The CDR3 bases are TGTGCCAGCAGTACAATATACAGGGGAGCTAGGTTCGGCGAGCAGTACTTC. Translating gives CASSTIYRGARFGEQYF.

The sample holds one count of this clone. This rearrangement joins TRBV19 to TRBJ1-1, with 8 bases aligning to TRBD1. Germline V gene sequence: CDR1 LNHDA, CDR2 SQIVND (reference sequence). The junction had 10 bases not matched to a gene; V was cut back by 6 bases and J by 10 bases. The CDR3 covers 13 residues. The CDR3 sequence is CASSLSGGYSAFF. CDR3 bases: TGTGCCAGTAGCCTATCAGGGGGCTACTCAGCTTTCTTT.

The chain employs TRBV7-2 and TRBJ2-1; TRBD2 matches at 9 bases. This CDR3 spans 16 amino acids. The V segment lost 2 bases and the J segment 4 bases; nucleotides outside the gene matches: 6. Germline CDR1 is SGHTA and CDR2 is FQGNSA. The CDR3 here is CASSLWREGRYNEQFF. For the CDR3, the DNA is TGTGCCAGCAGCTTATGGCGGGAGGGCCGATACAATGAGCAGTTCTTC.

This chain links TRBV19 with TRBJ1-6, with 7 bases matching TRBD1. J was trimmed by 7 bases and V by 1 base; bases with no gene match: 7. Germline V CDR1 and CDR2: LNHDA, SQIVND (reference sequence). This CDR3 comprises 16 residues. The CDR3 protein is CASSIVTGVLNSPLHF. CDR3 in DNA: TGTGCCAGTAGTATAGTCACAGGGGTTCTCAATTCACCCCTCCACTTT.

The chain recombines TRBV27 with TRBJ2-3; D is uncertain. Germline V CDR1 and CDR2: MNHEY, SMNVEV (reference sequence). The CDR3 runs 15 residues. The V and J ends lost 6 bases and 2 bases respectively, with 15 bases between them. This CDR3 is CASRSASTHTDTQYF. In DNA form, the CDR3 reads TGTGCCAGCAGATCCGCTAGTACACACACAGATACGCAGTATTTT.

The CDR3 loop reads CASSLSSRNEQFF. The CDR3 DNA sequence: TGTGCCAGCAGTTTATCGAGCCGGAATGAGCAGTTCTTC. The chain employs TRBV27 and TRBJ2-1; D gene unclear. Germline V lookup: CDR1 MNHEY, CDR2 SMNVEV (reference sequence). V lost 0 bases, J lost 7 bases, and 7 bases lay in between. There are 13 residues in the CDR3.

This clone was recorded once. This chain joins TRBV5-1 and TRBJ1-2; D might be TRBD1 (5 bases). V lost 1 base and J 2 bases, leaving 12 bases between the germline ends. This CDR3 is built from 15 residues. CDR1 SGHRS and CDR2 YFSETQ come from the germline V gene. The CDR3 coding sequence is TGCGCCAGCAGCTTGACCCAGACAGCCAACTATGGCTACACCTTC. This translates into CASSLTQTANYGYTF.